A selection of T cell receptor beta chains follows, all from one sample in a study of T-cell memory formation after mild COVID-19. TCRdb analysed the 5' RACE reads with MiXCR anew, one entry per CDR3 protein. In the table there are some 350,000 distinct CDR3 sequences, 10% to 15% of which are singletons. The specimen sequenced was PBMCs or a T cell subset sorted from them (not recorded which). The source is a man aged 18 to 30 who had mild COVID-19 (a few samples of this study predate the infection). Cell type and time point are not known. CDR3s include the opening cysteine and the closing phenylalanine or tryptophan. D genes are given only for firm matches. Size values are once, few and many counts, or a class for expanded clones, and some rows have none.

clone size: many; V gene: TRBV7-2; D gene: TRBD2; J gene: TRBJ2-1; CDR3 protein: CASSLGLAGNPYNEQFF; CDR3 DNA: TGTGCCAGCAGCCTGGGACTAGCGGGGAATCCTTACAATGAGCAGTTCTTC
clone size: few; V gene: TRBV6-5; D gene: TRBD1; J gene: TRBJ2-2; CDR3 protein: CASSAGQDNTGELFF; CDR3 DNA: TGTGCCAGCAGTGCGGGACAGGATAACACCGGGGAGCTGTTTTTT
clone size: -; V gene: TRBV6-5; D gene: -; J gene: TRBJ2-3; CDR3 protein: CASSPPWGGDTQYF; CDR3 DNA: TGTGCCAGCAGTCCCCCCTGGGGTGGGGATACGCAGTATTTT
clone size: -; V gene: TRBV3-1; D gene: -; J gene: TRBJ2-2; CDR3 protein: CASSQFISNTGELFF; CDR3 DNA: TGTGCCAGCAGCCAATTTATATCGAACACCGGGGAGCTGTTTTTT
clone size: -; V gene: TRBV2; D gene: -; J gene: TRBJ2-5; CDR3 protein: CARREQGTETQYF; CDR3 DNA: TGTGCCAGGAGAGAACAGGGAACGGAGACCCAGTACTTC
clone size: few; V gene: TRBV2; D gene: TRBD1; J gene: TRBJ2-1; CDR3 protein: CASTGTGLGEQFF; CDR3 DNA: TGTGCCAGCACCGGGACAGGGTTGGGCGAGCAGTTCTTC
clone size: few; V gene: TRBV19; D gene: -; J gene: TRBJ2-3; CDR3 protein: CASSILAWESTDTQYF; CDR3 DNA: TGTGCCAGTAGTATCCTGGCCTGGGAGTCGACAGATACGCAGTATTTT
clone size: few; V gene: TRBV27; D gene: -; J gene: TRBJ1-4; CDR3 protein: CASRGFGEKLFF; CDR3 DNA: TGTGCCAGCAGGGGGTTTGGTGAAAAACTGTTTTTT
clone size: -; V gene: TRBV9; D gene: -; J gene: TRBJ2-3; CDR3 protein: CASSAASPPQYF; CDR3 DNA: TGTGCCAGCAGCGCCGCCTCCCCCCCGCAGTATTTT
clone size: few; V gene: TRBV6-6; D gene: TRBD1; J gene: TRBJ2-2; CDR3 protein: CASIDRGQNGELFF; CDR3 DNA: TGTGCCAGCATCGACAGGGGGCAAAACGGGGAGCTGTTTTTT
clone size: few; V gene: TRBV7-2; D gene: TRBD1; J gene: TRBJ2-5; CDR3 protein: CASNQDRGEETQYF; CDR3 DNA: TGTGCCAGCAACCAAGACAGGGGGGAAGAGACCCAGTACTTC
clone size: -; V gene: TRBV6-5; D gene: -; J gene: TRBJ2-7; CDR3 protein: CASKGWGAYEQYF; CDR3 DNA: TGTGCCAGCAAGGGGTGGGGGGCCTACGAGCAGTACTTC
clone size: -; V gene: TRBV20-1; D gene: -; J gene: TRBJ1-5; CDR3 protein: CSARGGNSNQPQHF; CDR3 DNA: TGCAGTGCTAGAGGGGGAAATAGCAATCAGCCCCAGCATTTT
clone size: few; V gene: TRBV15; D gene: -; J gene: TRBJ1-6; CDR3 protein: CATSRDRSAPLHF; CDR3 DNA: TGTGCCACCAGCAGAGATCGGAGTGCTCCCCTCCACTTT
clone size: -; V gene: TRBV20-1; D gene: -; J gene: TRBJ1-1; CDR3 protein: CSAREYSTLQGNTEAFF; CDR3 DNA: TGCAGTGCTAGAGAATATTCAACCCTCCAGGGGAACACTGAAGCTTTCTTT